The rows below give T cell receptor beta chains drawn from one sample of a study of post-analysis software for immune sequencing data. TCRdb redid the calling of the PCR reads with MiXCR, one entry per CDR3 protein. The sample includes hundreds of thousands of distinct CDR3 sequences, 44% of them seen just once. Sequencing was carried out using blood. These receptors were collected from a girl aged 10 to 17 with multiple sclerosis. The CDR3 runs from the conserved cysteine through the conserved F or W. The order of the fields is CDR3 protein, CDR3 DNA, V gene, clone size, J gene, D gene. The D gene is left open where the match is weak. Not every row has a clone size; where given, it reads once, few, many or a size class.

CDR3aa: CASSEGSSYGYTF; CDR3nt: TGTGCCAGCAGTGAAGGGTCGTCCTATGGCTACACCTTC; v_gene: TRBV6-1; abundance: few; j_gene: TRBJ1-2; d_gene: -
CDR3aa: CASSQEGPVNQPQHF; CDR3nt: TGCGCCAGCAGCCAAGAAGGTCCGGTCAATCAGCCCCAGCATTTT; v_gene: TRBV4-1; abundance: -; j_gene: TRBJ1-5; d_gene: -
CDR3aa: CASSQRILAKNIQYF; CDR3nt: TGCGCCAGCAGCCAACGTATCCTAGCCAAAAACATTCAGTACTTC; v_gene: TRBV4-1; abundance: few; j_gene: TRBJ2-4; d_gene: -
CDR3aa: CASSSYLGTSGNEQFF; CDR3nt: TGCGCCAGCAGCTCTTACCTCGGGACTAGTGGGAATGAGCAGTTCTTC; v_gene: TRBV4-1; abundance: -; j_gene: TRBJ2-1; d_gene: TRBD2
CDR3aa: CASSSRGAFNEQYF; CDR3nt: TGTGCCAGCAGTTCTAGAGGGGCGTTCAACGAGCAGTACTTC; v_gene: TRBV12-3/TRBV12-4; abundance: -; j_gene: TRBJ2-7; d_gene: -
CDR3aa: CASSWASLSETQYF; CDR3nt: TGTGCCAGCAGCTGGGCTAGCCTCAGCGAGACCCAGTACTTC; v_gene: TRBV11-2; abundance: -; j_gene: TRBJ2-5; d_gene: -
CDR3aa: CASSLSGASMNTEAFF; CDR3nt: TGTGCCAGCAGCTTATCAGGGGCAAGCATGAACACTGAAGCTTTCTTT; v_gene: TRBV7-9; abundance: -; j_gene: TRBJ1-1; d_gene: -
CDR3aa: CSAIGQERIEAKNIQYF; CDR3nt: TGCAGTGCTATTGGCCAGGAAAGGATCGAAGCCAAAAACATTCAGTACTTC; v_gene: TRBV20-1; abundance: -; j_gene: TRBJ2-4; d_gene: -
CDR3aa: CASSLGTGGHEQFF; CDR3nt: TGTGCCAGCAGTTTAGGGACAGGGGGCCACGAGCAGTTCTTC; v_gene: TRBV12-3/TRBV12-4; abundance: -; j_gene: TRBJ2-1; d_gene: TRBD1
CDR3aa: CSATGTGPLYKQYF; CDR3nt: TGCAGTGCTACCGGGACAGGGCCGTTATACAAGCAGTACTTC; v_gene: TRBV20-1; abundance: few; j_gene: TRBJ2-7; d_gene: TRBD1
CDR3aa: CASTRTLGGLNQPQHF; CDR3nt: TGTGCCAGTACTCGAACCCTGGGGGGGTTGAATCAGCCCCAGCATTTT; v_gene: TRBV19; abundance: -; j_gene: TRBJ1-5; d_gene: -
CDR3aa: CASSLGVKNEQFF; CDR3nt: TGTGCCAGCAGCTTAGGTGTGAAAAATGAGCAGTTCTTC; v_gene: TRBV7-2; abundance: once; j_gene: TRBJ2-1; d_gene: -
CDR3aa: CSARSLGETQYF; CDR3nt: TGCAGTGCTAGAAGCCTTGGAGAGACCCAGTACTTC; v_gene: TRBV20-1; abundance: -; j_gene: TRBJ2-5; d_gene: -
CDR3aa: CASSYFPGSYEQYF; CDR3nt: TGTGCCAGCAGTTACTTTCCAGGGTCCTACGAGCAGTACTTC; v_gene: TRBV6-5; abundance: -; j_gene: TRBJ2-7; d_gene: -
CDR3aa: CASSTADVFNEQFF; CDR3nt: TGCGCCAGCAGCACAGCGGACGTCTTCAATGAGCAGTTCTTC; v_gene: TRBV5-1; abundance: -; j_gene: TRBJ2-1; d_gene: -
CDR3aa: CASSSRTGRPEAFF; CDR3nt: TGTGCCAGCAGCTCTAGGACAGGGAGACCTGAAGCTTTCTTT; v_gene: TRBV12-3/TRBV12-4; abundance: -; j_gene: TRBJ1-1; d_gene: TRBD1
CDR3aa: CASSLKMNTEAFF; CDR3nt: TGTGCCAGCAGTTTAAAGATGAACACTGAAGCTTTCTTT; v_gene: TRBV12-3/TRBV12-4; abundance: -; j_gene: TRBJ1-1; d_gene: -
CDR3aa: CASSQEGRGSYEQYF; CDR3nt: TGCGCCAGCAGCCAAGAGGGGAGGGGATCCTACGAGCAGTACTTC; v_gene: TRBV4-1; abundance: -; j_gene: TRBJ2-7; d_gene: TRBD2
CDR3aa: CSVERDRAWGETQYF; CDR3nt: TGCAGCGTTGAAAGGGACAGGGCCTGGGGAGAGACCCAGTACTTC; v_gene: TRBV29-1; abundance: -; j_gene: TRBJ2-5; d_gene: TRBD1
CDR3aa: CAIKFDYARRHSNQPQHF; CDR3nt: TGTGCCATCAAATTTGATTACGCGCGGAGACATAGCAATCAGCCCCAGCATTTT; v_gene: TRBV10-3; abundance: -; j_gene: TRBJ1-5; d_gene: -
CDR3aa: CASRISLGSNQPQHF; CDR3nt: TGCGCCAGCAGGATTTCCCTGGGGAGCAATCAGCCCCAGCATTTT; v_gene: TRBV5-1; abundance: -; j_gene: TRBJ1-5; d_gene: -
CDR3aa: CASSPRGRSYEQYF; CDR3nt: TGCGCCAGCAGCCCTCGTGGAAGGAGCTACGAGCAGTACTTC; v_gene: TRBV4-1; abundance: few; j_gene: TRBJ2-7; d_gene: -
CDR3aa: CASSYGDRGPQQYF; CDR3nt: TGTGCCAGCAGCTATGGGGATAGGGGCCCCCAGCAGTACTTC; v_gene: TRBV13; abundance: -; j_gene: TRBJ2-5; d_gene: -
CDR3aa: CASSYSRGRADYGYTF; CDR3nt: TGTGCCAGCAGTTACTCGCGAGGGCGAGCGGACTATGGCTACACCTTC; v_gene: TRBV6-6; abundance: once; j_gene: TRBJ1-2; d_gene: -
CDR3aa: CSVGKDSSSPLHF; CDR3nt: TGCAGCGTTGGTAAGGACAGCTCTTCACCCCTCCACTTT; v_gene: TRBV29-1; abundance: few; j_gene: TRBJ1-6; d_gene: -
CDR3aa: CASSQETGGETQYF; CDR3nt: TGTGCCAGCAGCCAAGAGACAGGAGGGGAGACCCAGTACTTC; v_gene: TRBV4-2; abundance: -; j_gene: TRBJ2-5; d_gene: -
CDR3aa: CASSLARGRTGLAGFYEQFF; CDR3nt: TGTGCCAGCAGCTTAGCGAGGGGACGGACGGGACTAGCGGGATTCTATGAGCAGTTCTTC; v_gene: TRBV7-2; abundance: -; j_gene: TRBJ2-1; d_gene: TRBD2
CDR3aa: CSVGQGILTQETQYF; CDR3nt: TGCAGCGTTGGACAGGGGATCTTAACCCAAGAGACCCAGTACTTC; v_gene: TRBV29-1; abundance: few; j_gene: TRBJ2-5; d_gene: TRBD1
CDR3aa: CASSSQDRGLSSTDTQYF; CDR3nt: TGTGCCAGCAGTTCACAGGACAGGGGGTTATCGAGCACAGATACGCAGTATTTT; v_gene: TRBV12-3/TRBV12-4; abundance: -; j_gene: TRBJ2-3; d_gene: TRBD1
CDR3aa: CATSRDDRVYNEQFF; CDR3nt: TGTGCCACCAGCAGAGATGACAGGGTATACAATGAGCAGTTCTTC; v_gene: TRBV15; abundance: -; j_gene: TRBJ2-1; d_gene: TRBD1
CDR3aa: CASGGDPYNEQFF; CDR3nt: TGTGCCAGCGGGGGGGATCCCTACAATGAGCAGTTCTTC; v_gene: TRBV6-5; abundance: few; j_gene: TRBJ2-1; d_gene: TRBD2
CDR3aa: CASSSDSKRKIAGGTDTQYF; CDR3nt: TGTGCCAGCAGCTCCGACTCTAAAAGAAAGATAGCGGGGGGTACAGATACGCAGTATTTT; v_gene: TRBV7-2; abundance: -; j_gene: TRBJ2-3; d_gene: TRBD2
CDR3aa: CASSLTGQGARGVQFF; CDR3nt: TGTGCCAGCAGTTTAACGGGGCAGGGGGCGCGGGGGGTCCAGTTCTTC; v_gene: TRBV28; abundance: -; j_gene: TRBJ2-1; d_gene: -
CDR3aa: CAISNRDSYGYTF; CDR3nt: TGTGCCATCAGCAACCGGGACAGTTATGGCTACACCTTC; v_gene: TRBV10-3; abundance: -; j_gene: TRBJ1-2; d_gene: TRBD1
CDR3aa: CSARTGLAGIQETQYF; CDR3nt: TGCAGTGCTAGAACGGGACTAGCGGGAATACAAGAGACCCAGTACTTC; v_gene: TRBV20-1; abundance: few; j_gene: TRBJ2-5; d_gene: TRBD2
CDR3aa: CSVEVARGGIQYF; CDR3nt: TGCAGCGTTGAAGTGGCAAGGGGAGGCATTCAGTACTTC; v_gene: TRBV29-1; abundance: -; j_gene: TRBJ2-4; d_gene: -
CDR3aa: CSAPTSGRGRDTQYF; CDR3nt: TGCAGTGCTCCGACTAGCGGGAGAGGGAGGGATACGCAGTATTTT; v_gene: TRBV20-1; abundance: -; j_gene: TRBJ2-3; d_gene: TRBD2
CDR3aa: CASSHDSLNNEQFF; CDR3nt: TGCGCCAGCAGCCATGACAGCCTCAACAATGAGCAGTTCTTC; v_gene: TRBV5-1; abundance: few; j_gene: TRBJ2-1; d_gene: -
CDR3aa: CANSRLGEQYF; CDR3nt: TGTGCCAACAGCCGTTTGGGTGAGCAGTACTTC; v_gene: TRBV12-3/TRBV12-4; abundance: -; j_gene: TRBJ2-5; d_gene: -
CDR3aa: CASSFQGGHNSPLHF; CDR3nt: TGTGCCAGCAGCTTTCAAGGGGGCCATAATTCACCCCTCCACTTT; v_gene: TRBV13; abundance: -; j_gene: TRBJ1-6; d_gene: TRBD1
CDR3aa: CASTIAESYEQYF; CDR3nt: TGTGCCAGCACCATAGCGGAAAGCTACGAGCAGTACTTC; v_gene: TRBV12-3/TRBV12-4; abundance: -; j_gene: TRBJ2-7; d_gene: -
CDR3aa: CASGEGLDSPLHF; CDR3nt: TGTGCCTCCGGGGAGGGATTGGATTCACCCCTCCACTTT; v_gene: TRBV6-6; abundance: -; j_gene: TRBJ1-6; d_gene: -
CDR3aa: CASSLAGVLETQYF; CDR3nt: TGTGCCAGCAGTCTAGCGGGAGTCCTTGAGACCCAGTACTTC; v_gene: TRBV12-3/TRBV12-4; abundance: few; j_gene: TRBJ2-5; d_gene: TRBD2
CDR3aa: CATSGQTGTDTQYF; CDR3nt: TGTGCCACCAGTGGTCAAACGGGCACAGATACGCAGTATTTT; v_gene: TRBV24-1; abundance: -; j_gene: TRBJ2-3; d_gene: -
CDR3aa: CASSRSATQETQYF; CDR3nt: TGTGCCAGCAGCCGGTCAGCGACGCAAGAGACCCAGTACTTC; v_gene: TRBV3-1; abundance: -; j_gene: TRBJ2-5; d_gene: -
CDR3aa: CASGLQGAGQETQYF; CDR3nt: TGTGCCAGCGGTTTGCAGGGGGCGGGGCAAGAGACCCAGTACTTC; v_gene: TRBV12-3/TRBV12-4; abundance: -; j_gene: TRBJ2-5; d_gene: TRBD1
CDR3aa: CSSRTDNEQFF; CDR3nt: TGCAGTTCAAGGACTGACAATGAGCAGTTCTTC; v_gene: TRBV20-1; abundance: -; j_gene: TRBJ2-1; d_gene: -
CDR3aa: CASSLAGGDWELFF; CDR3nt: TGTGCCAGCAGCCTAGCGGGAGGAGATTGGGAGCTGTTTTTT; v_gene: TRBV7-2; abundance: -; j_gene: TRBJ2-2; d_gene: TRBD2
CDR3aa: CASSLGFGAPSGGYTF; CDR3nt: TGTGCCAGCAGCTTAGGGTTCGGCGCACCAAGCGGTGGCTACACCTTC; v_gene: TRBV7-9; abundance: few; j_gene: TRBJ1-2; d_gene: -